This TCR beta chain was found in a study of neurological immune-mediated disorders. As for time point: longitudinal time-point 2. Each CDR3 protein is one row after TCRdb ran MiXCR on the 5' RACE reads. The table records some 87,000 distinct CDR3 sequences, about 13% of them present only once. CDR3 length: 13 amino acids. Germline CDR1 and CDR2: SQVTM and ANQGSEA. Trimming took 2 bases from V and 2 from J, leaving 9 bases between them. At least ten counts were recorded for this clonotype. Its antigen is not identified. Study-level findings and limits: Across subjects, expanded clones had no CDR3 amino acid sequences in common, pointing to private repertoires in all groups.

Input material: PBMCs. V is TRBV29-1 and J is TRBJ2-5; TRBD1 is a possible D gene (5 bases). The sequence derives from a female donor with HTLV-1-associated myelopathy (HAM/TSP). Written as DNA, the CDR3 is TGCAGCGTTGAAAAGGGGAATCAAGAGACCCAGTACTTC. Translation: CSVEKGNQETQYF. The complete variable domain, with remaining parts taken from reference TRBV29-1 and TRBJ2-5, reads SAVISQKPSRDICQRGTSLTIQCQVDSQVTMMFWYRQQPGQSLTLIATANQGSEATYESGFVIDKFPISRPNLTFSTLTVSNMSPEDSSIYLCSVEKGNQETQYFGPGTRLLVL.